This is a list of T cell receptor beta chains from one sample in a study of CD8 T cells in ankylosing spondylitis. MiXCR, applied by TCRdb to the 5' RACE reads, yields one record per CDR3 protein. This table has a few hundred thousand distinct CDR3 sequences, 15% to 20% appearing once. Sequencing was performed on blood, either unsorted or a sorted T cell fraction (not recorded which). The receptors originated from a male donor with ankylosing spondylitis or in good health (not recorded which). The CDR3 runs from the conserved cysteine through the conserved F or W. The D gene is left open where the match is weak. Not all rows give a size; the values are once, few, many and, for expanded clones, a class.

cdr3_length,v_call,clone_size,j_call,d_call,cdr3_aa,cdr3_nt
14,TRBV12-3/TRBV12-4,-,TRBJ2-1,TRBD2,CASSYAGTTNEQFF,TGTGCCAGCAGTTACGCCGGGACTACCAATGAGCAGTTCTTC
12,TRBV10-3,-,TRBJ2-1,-,CAISESAAEQFF,TGTGCCATCAGTGAGTCAGCAGCTGAGCAGTTCTTC
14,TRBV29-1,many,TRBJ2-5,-,CSVEGWDVFETQYF,TGCAGCGTTGAAGGGTGGGATGTCTTCGAGACCCAGTACTTC
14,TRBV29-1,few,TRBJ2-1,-,CSVEVLSSYNEQFF,TGCAGCGTTGAAGTCCTTAGCTCCTACAATGAGCAGTTCTTC
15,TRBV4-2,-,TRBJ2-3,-,CASSQADPLADTQYF,TGTGCCAGCAGCCAAGCCGACCCACTGGCAGATACGCAGTATTTT
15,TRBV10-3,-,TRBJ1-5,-,CAIMDVGSSNQPQHF,TGTGCCATCATGGATGTCGGCTCCAGCAATCAGCCCCAGCATTTT
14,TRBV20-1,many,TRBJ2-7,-,CSASRGNGSYEQYF,TGCAGTGCTAGTAGGGGAAATGGGTCCTACGAGCAGTACTTC
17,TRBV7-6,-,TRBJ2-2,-,CASSNYLQGDRTGELFF,TGTGCCAGCAGCAATTATCTACAGGGTGATCGCACCGGGGAGCTGTTTTTT
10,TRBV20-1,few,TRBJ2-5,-,CSARVGRQYF,TGCAGTGCTAGAGTGGGCCGCCAGTACTTC
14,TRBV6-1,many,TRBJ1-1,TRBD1,CASSEWDRGPEAFF,TGTGCCAGCAGTGAATGGGACAGGGGGCCTGAAGCTTTCTTT
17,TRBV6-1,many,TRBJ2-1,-,CASNPSEWTLWGNEQFF,TGTGCCAGCAACCCTAGCGAATGGACCCTTTGGGGCAATGAGCAGTTCTTC
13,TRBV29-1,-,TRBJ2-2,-,CIPEGGNTGELFF,TGCATCCCTGAGGGAGGGAACACCGGGGAGCTGTTTTTT
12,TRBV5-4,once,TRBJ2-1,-,CASSLLTTEQFF,TGTGCCAGCAGCTTGTTGACTACTGAGCAGTTCTTC
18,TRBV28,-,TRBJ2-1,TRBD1,CASSLCVCRQGRPNEQFF,TGTGCCAGCAGTTTATGCGTTTGCCGACAGGGGAGGCCAAATGAGCAGTTCTTC